This passage covers 26 T cell receptor beta chains from one sample sequenced in a study of T cells expressing NK-cell markers. Each CDR3 protein gets one entry in TCRdb, which reprocessed the 5' RACE reads and gives no DNA. The table for this sample gives roughly 180,000 distinct CDR3 sequences. The sample consisted of blood T cells: a sorted CD56 or NKG2C T cell subset, CD4+ or CD8+ T cells, or bulk PBMC T cells (not recorded which). The receptors here all came from a woman aged 18 to 75 in good health.

This chain uses TRBV7-2 with TRBJ2-1; the TRBD1 assignment by TCRdb is unverifiable without DNA. CDR3 length equals 14 residues. Germline V gene sequence: CDR1 SGHTA, CDR2 FQGNSA. CDR3 residues: CASSPPGARTEQFF.

CDR3 protein: CASSLGAGVSGYTF. The chain links TRBV7-8 to TRBJ1-2; the TCRdb call, TRBD1, lacks DNA for checking. Germline CDR1 and CDR2: SGHVS and FQNEAQ. The CDR3 extends over 14 amino acids.

The chain couples TRBV5-1 to TRBJ1-2; TCRdb names TRBD1, which stays unverified in the absence of DNA. CDR3 length equals 13 residues. Germline CDR1 reads SGHRS; CDR2 reads YFSETQ. CDR3 in amino acids: CASSYSSGHGYTF.

The gene calls are TRBV4-1 and TRBJ2-5; checking the TCRdb D call of TRBD2 is not possible without DNA. The germline CDR1 and CDR2 sequences are MGHRA and YSYEKL. The CDR3 spans 15 residues. Here the CDR3 reads CASSRDGTSGETQYF.

The chain carries TRBV7-3 and TRBJ2-5; TCRdb indicates TRBD2, and absent DNA this call remains unverified. Germline V gene data show CDR1 as SGHTA and CDR2 as FQGTGA. The CDR3 contains 15 residues. The CDR3 loop reads CASSSSGGIQETQYF. Together with reference TRBV7-3 and TRBJ2-5, the CDR3 gives the full variable domain: GAGVSQTPSNKVTEKGKYVELRCDPISGHTALYWYRQSLGQGPEFLIYFQGTGAADDSGLPNDRFFAVRPEGSVSTLKIQRTERGDSAVYLCASSSSGGIQETQYFGPGTRLLVL.

This sequence joins TRBV29-1 and TRBJ1-4. The germline V gene encodes CDR1 SQVTM and CDR2 ANQGSEA. The CDR3 spans 12 residues. The CDR3 is CSVGQTYEKLFF.

This chain joins TRBV14 and TRBJ2-7; no DNA is available, so the TRBD1 call from TCRdb remains unchecked. Germline CDR1 is SGHDN and CDR2 is FVKESK. CDR3 length equals 15 residues. This CDR3 reads CASSQEQGGLMEQYF.

V usage is TRBV29-1 and J usage is TRBJ2-5. This CDR3 comprises 14 residues. The germline gives CDR1 SQVTM, CDR2 ANQGSEA. CDR3 sequence reads: CSVEDPGTRETQYF.

The J gene is TRBJ2-3, the V gene TRBV4-1; the TRBD2 assignment by TCRdb is unverifiable without DNA. Germline V lookup: CDR1 MGHRA, CDR2 YSYEKL. This CDR3 comprises 16 residues. The CDR3 protein is CASSQTIAGGTDTQYF.

V and J are TRBV5-1 and TRBJ1-5; the D call from TCRdb, TRBD1, cannot be confirmed without DNA. Germline V gene data show CDR1 as SGHRS and CDR2 as YFSETQ. The CDR3 extends over 15 amino acids. The chain's CDR3 is CASSLSGGSNQPQHF.

This chain uses TRBV6-5 with TRBJ2-1; TCRdb lists TRBD2, though no DNA is available to test this call. Germline V gene sequence: CDR1 MNHEY, CDR2 SVGAGI. This CDR3 has 14 amino acids. The CDR3 loop is CASSSFRPVDEQFF.

The rearrangement joins TRBV24-1 to TRBJ2-2; TCRdb calls TRBD1, which cannot be checked without DNA. The CDR3 has 15 amino acids. Germline V lookup: CDR1 KGHDR, CDR2 SFDVKD. The CDR3 loop reads CATSGDREGTGELFF.

J is TRBJ2-7 and V is TRBV2; TCRdb gives TRBD1 as the D gene, but with no DNA this cannot be confirmed. The CDR3 loop spans 13 amino acids. Looked up from germline, CDR1 is SNHLY and CDR2 is FYNNEI. The CDR3 sequence is CASSQEGTSEQYF. The full variable domain, in which reference TRBV2 and TRBJ2-7 provide the parts outside the CDR3, is EPEVTQTPSHQVTQMGQEVILRCVPISNHLYFYWYRQILGQKVEFLVSFYNNEISEKSEIFDDQFSVERPDGSNFTLKIRSTKLEDSAMYFCASSQEGTSEQYFGPGTRLTVT.

The V and J genes are TRBV7-9 and TRBJ2-3; with no DNA, the TCRdb D assignment of TRBD2 cannot be verified. CDR1 SEHNR and CDR2 FQNEAQ come from the germline V gene (reference sequence). This CDR3 has 14 residues. CDR3 protein: CASKEGLSTDTQYF.

V usage is TRBV12-3 or TRBV12-4 and J usage is TRBJ2-3; TCRdb proposes TRBD2, but this gene call is untestable without DNA. This CDR3 spans 16 amino acids. The CDR3 is CASSLPTSGYTDTQYF.

V and J are TRBV29-1 and TRBJ2-7; as DNA is missing, the TRBD1 call by TCRdb cannot be tested. Germline V gives CDR1 SQVTM, CDR2 ANQGSEA. The CDR3 has 14 amino acids. The CDR3 reads CSVEVRDGSYEQYF.

The CDR3: CASRFQGRNGELFF. The V and J genes are TRBV5-1 and TRBJ2-2; TCRdb outputs TRBD1, but without DNA this stays unchecked. Germline lookup yields CDR1 SGHRS and CDR2 YFSETQ. The CDR3 covers 14 residues.

The rearrangement links TRBV15 to TRBJ1-5. Per the germline V gene, CDR1 is LNHNV and CDR2 is YYDKDF (reference sequence). This CDR3 spans 12 amino acids. The CDR3 protein is CATSRDDQPQHF.

The chain joins TRBV7-3 to TRBJ2-5; TCRdb outputs TRBD2, but without DNA this stays unchecked. CDR1 and CDR2 (germline): SGHTA, FQGTGA. There are 16 residues in the CDR3. CDR3 amino acids: CASSLTFSREFKTQYF.

This chain uses TRBV5-1 with TRBJ2-3. Germline V gene data show CDR1 as SGHRS and CDR2 as YFSETQ. The CDR3 loop spans 15 amino acids. CDR3 residues: CASSLPKRSTDTQYF.

The chain uses TRBV6-1 and TRBJ1-4. CDR1 and CDR2 from the germline V gene are MNHNS and SASEGT. This CDR3 is 15 amino acids long. This chain's CDR3 is CASRASGATNEKLFF.

The gene calls are TRBV2 and TRBJ2-1; TCRdb reports TRBD2, a call that lacks DNA to check it against. Germline values: CDR1 SNHLY, CDR2 FYNNEI. CDR3 length equals 16 residues. CDR3 in amino acids: CASSGPSGSFYNEQFF.

This chain uses TRBV27 with TRBJ1-2; the TCRdb D gene call, TRBD1, has no DNA to confirm it. CDR1 is MNHEY, CDR2 SMNVEV, per germline (reference sequence). The CDR3 covers 14 residues. The CDR3 protein is CASSHWDRFDGYTF.

The rearrangement links TRBV12-3 or TRBV12-4 to TRBJ1-5; TCRdb's D call, TRBD1, is unchecked because there is no DNA. CDR3 length equals 18 residues. The CDR3 sequence is CASSPGTGGFVSNQPQHF.

V is TRBV7-9 and J is TRBJ2-5; TCRdb proposes TRBD1, but this gene call is untestable without DNA. Germline CDR1 reads SEHNR; CDR2 reads FQNEAQ (reference sequence). This CDR3 contains 11 residues. CDR3 sequence: CASSLATGEYF. The full variable domain, rest sourced from reference TRBV7-9 and TRBJ2-5, is DTGVSQNPRHKITKRGQNVTFRCDPISEHNRLYWYRQTLGQGPEFLTYFQNEAQLEKSRLLSDRFSAERPKGSFSTLEIQRTEQGDSAMYLCASSLATGEYFGPGTRLLVL.

The chain uses TRBV25-1 and TRBJ1-1; lacking DNA, the TRBD1 call made by TCRdb goes unchecked. Germline CDR1 is MGHDK and CDR2 is SYGVNS. The CDR3 length is 14 residues. CDR3 protein: CASSETGPNTEAFF.